Included here is one TCR beta chain sequence, with context. Its antigen is unidentified. TCRdb redid the calling of the reads with MiXCR, one entry per CDR3 protein. The sample comprises 450,000 to 650,000 distinct CDR3 sequences, just under 40% of which are singletons, and 48% rests with the top ten. This sample is part of a study of T cell repertoires in cytomegalovirus infection. Points from the study as a whole: Dominant in the ex vivo response were TCR beta clonotypes restricted by HLA-C and specific for CMV.

Between the trimmed V and J ends, which lost 0 bases and 10 bases, there was a span of 13 bases. The germline CDR1 and CDR2 sequences are SGHTA and FQGNSA. This CDR3 has 14 residues. The receptor was derived from a human donor in good health (CMV status not recorded). Some clones in this sample may be carry-over from other donors' samples. This chain links TRBV7-2 with TRBJ2-1, with D possibly being TRBD2 (7 bases). The input for sequencing was cultured PBMCs, taken from culture after CMV antigen stimulation. CDR3: CASSLAGGLREQFF. The DNA for the CDR3 is TGTGCCAGCAGCTTAGCGGGGGGGCTTCGAGAGCAGTTCTTC.